The present entry profiles one T cell receptor (beta chain) with its context. Other DNA variants within this sample encode the same CDR3. The sample is drawn from a study of blood T cell repertoires in COVID-19. Study in general: From T cells, B-cell-depleted T cells, or PBMCs came the material, which was cDNA or gDNA.

Libraries were prepared by immunoSEQ multiplex PCR; TCRdb keeps only in-frame clonotypes and omits some of them. The sample includes about 250,000 clones, roughly 86% seen only once; the top ten take around 6%. The germline gives CDR1 SEHNR, CDR2 FQNEAQ (reference sequence). Trimming took 2 bases from V and 4 from J, leaving 8 bases between them. The CDR3 is made up of 13 amino acids. This TCR derives from a woman over 75 with COVID-19, enrolled during active disease. The rearrangement uses TRBV7-9 and TRBJ1-2; D is ambiguous. Sequencing used peripheral blood. The CDR3 sequence: CASSLTGPYGYTF. Written as DNA, the CDR3 is TGTGCCAGCAGCTTAACGGGTCCCTATGGCTACACCTTC.